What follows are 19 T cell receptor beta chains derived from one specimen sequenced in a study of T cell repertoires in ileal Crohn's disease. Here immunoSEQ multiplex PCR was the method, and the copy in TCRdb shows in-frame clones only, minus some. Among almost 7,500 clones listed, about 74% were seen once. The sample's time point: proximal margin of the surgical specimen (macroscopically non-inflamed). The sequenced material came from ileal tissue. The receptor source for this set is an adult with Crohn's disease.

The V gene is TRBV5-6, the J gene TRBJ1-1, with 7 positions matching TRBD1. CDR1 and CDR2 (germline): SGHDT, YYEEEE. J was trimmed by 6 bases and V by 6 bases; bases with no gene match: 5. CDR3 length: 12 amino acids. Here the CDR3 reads CASTKQGPEAFF. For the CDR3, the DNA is TGTGCCAGCACCAAACAGGGGCCTGAAGCTTTCTTT.

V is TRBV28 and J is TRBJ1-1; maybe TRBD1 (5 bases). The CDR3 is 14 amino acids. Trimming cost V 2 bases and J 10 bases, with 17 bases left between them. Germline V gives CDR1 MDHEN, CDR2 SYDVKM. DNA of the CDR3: TGTGCCAGCAGTTTACCCCTCCAGAGGGGAGCAGCTTTCTTT. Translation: CASSLPLQRGAAFF.

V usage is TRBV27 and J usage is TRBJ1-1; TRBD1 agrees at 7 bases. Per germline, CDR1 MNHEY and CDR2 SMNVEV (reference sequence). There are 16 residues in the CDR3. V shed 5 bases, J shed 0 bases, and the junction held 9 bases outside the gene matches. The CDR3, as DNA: TGTGCCAGCAGTCCCTATGGACAGGCTTTGAACACTGAAGCTTTCTTT. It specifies CASSPYGQALNTEAFF.

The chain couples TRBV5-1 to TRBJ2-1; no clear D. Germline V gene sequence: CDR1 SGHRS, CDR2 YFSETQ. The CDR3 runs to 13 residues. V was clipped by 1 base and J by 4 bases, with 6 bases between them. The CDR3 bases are TGCGCCAGCAGCTTGACCGCTTACAATGAGCAGTTCTTC. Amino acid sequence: CASSLTAYNEQFF.

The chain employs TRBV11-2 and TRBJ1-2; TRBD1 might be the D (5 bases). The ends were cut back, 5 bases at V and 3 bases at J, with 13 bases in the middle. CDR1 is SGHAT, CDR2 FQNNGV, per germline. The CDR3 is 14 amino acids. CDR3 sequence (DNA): TGTGCCAGCAGCCCTCTCCAGGGCTACTATGGCTACACCTTC. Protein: CASSPLQGYYGYTF.

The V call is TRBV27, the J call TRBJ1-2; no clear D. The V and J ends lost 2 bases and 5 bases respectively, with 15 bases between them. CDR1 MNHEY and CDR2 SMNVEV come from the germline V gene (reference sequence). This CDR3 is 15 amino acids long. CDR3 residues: CASSLTWWEPYGYTF. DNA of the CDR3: TGTGCCAGCAGTTTAACGTGGTGGGAGCCGTATGGCTACACCTTC.

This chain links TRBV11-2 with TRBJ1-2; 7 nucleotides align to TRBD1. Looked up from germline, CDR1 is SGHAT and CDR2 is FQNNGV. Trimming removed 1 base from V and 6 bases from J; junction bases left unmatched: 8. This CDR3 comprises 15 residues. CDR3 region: CASSLAAVGQDGYTF. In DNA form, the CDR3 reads TGTGCCAGCAGCTTAGCCGCCGTAGGACAGGATGGCTACACCTTC.

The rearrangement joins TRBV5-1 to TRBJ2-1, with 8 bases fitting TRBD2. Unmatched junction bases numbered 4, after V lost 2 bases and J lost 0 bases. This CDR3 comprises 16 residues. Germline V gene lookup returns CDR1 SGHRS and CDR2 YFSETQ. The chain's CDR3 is CASSFSSGYSYNEQFF. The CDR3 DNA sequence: TGCGCCAGCAGCTTTTCTAGCGGGTACTCCTACAATGAGCAGTTCTTC.

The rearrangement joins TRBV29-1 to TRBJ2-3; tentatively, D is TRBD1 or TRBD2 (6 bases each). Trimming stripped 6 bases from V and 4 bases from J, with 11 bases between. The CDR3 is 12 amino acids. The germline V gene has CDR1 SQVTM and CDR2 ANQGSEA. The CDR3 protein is CSVRGTSDTQYF. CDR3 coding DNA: TGCAGCGTGAGGGGGACTTCAGATACGCAGTATTTT.

CDR3 coding DNA: TGTGCCTGGGGACAGGGGGTCACCGGGGAGCTGTTTTTT. As protein: CAWGQGVTGELFF. The chain carries TRBV30 and TRBJ2-2; TRBD1 matches 10 bases. With 5 bases clipped from V and 4 bases from J, the junction kept 1 base outside the gene matches. The germline gives CDR1 GTSNPN, CDR2 SVGIG (reference sequence). The CDR3 is made up of 13 amino acids.

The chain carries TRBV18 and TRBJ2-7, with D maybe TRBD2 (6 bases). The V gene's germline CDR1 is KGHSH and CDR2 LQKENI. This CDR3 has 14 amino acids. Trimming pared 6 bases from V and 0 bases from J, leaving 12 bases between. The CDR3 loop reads CASSPAGLSYEQYF. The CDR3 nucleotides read TGTGCCAGCTCCCCCGCGGGGCTCTCCTACGAGCAGTACTTC. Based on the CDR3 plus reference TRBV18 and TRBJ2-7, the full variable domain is NAGVMQNPRHLVRRRGQEARLRCSPMKGHSHVYWYRQLPEEGLKFMVYLQKENIIDESGMPKERFSAEFPKEGPSILRIQQVVRGDSAAYFCASSPAGLSYEQYFGPGTRLTVT.

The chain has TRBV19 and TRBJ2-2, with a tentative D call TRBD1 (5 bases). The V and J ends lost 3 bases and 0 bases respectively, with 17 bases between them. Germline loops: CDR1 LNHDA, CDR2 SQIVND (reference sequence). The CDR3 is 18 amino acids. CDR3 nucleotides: TGTGCCAGTAGTATTTTCGGCAGGGCACCCGCGAACACCGGGGAGCTGTTTTTT. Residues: CASSIFGRAPANTGELFF.

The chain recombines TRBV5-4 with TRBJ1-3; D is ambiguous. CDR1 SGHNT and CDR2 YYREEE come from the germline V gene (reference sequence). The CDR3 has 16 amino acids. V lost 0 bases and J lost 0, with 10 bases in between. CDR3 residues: CASSLEMASSGNTIYF. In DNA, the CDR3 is TGTGCCAGCAGCTTGGAAATGGCGAGCTCTGGAAACACCATATATTTT.

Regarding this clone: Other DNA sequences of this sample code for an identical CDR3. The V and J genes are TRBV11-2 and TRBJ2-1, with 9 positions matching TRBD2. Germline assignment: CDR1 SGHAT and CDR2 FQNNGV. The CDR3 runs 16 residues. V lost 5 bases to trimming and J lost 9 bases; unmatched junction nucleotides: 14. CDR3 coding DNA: TGTGCCAGCAGCCTTGTAGGGGCGGGAGGGCCCGGTGAGCAGTTCTTC. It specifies CASSLVGAGGPGEQFF.

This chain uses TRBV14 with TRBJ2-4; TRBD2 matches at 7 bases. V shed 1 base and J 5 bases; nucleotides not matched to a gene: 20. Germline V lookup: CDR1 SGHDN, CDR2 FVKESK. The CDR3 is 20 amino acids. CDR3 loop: CASSQVRASGGAGSENIQYF. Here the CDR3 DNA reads TGTGCCAGCAGCCAAGTACGGGCTAGCGGAGGGGCGGGGTCGGAAAACATTCAGTACTTC. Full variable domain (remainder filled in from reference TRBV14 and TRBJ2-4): EAGVTQFPSHSVIEKGQTVTLRCDPISGHDNLYWYRRVMGKEIKFLLHFVKESKQDESGMPNNRFLAERTGGTYSTLKVQPAELEDSGVYFCASSQVRASGGAGSENIQYFGAGTRLSVL.

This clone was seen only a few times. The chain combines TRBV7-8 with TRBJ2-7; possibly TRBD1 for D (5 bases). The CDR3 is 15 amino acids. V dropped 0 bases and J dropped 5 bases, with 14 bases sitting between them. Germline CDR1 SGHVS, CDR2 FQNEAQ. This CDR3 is CASSLAWGTVDEQYF. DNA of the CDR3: TGTGCCAGCAGCTTAGCGTGGGGCACAGTTGACGAGCAGTACTTC.

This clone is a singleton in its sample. This CDR3 reads CAISDEGGRGDTQYF. The CDR3 bases are TGTGCCATCAGTGATGAGGGAGGCCGGGGAGATACGCAGTATTTT. This chain links TRBV10-3 with TRBJ2-3, with a possible D match to TRBD2 (6 bases). Germline CDR1 reads ENHRY; CDR2 reads SYGVKD. This CDR3 is 15 amino acids long. V was shortened by 3 bases and J by 5 bases, with 15 bases between the two germline ends.

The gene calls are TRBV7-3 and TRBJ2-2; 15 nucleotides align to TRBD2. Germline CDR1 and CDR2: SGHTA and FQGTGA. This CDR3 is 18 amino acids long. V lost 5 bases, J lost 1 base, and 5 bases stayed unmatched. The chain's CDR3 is CASSTPGLAGGNTGELFF. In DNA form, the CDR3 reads TGTGCCAGCAGCACCCCGGGACTAGCGGGAGGGAACACCGGGGAGCTGTTTTTT.

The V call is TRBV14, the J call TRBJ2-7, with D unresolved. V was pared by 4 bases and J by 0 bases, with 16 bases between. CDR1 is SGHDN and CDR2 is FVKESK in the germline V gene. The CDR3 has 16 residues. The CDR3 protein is CASSRSRSISSYEQYF. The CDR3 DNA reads TGTGCCAGCAGCCGAAGTAGGAGTATTAGCTCCTACGAGCAGTACTTC.